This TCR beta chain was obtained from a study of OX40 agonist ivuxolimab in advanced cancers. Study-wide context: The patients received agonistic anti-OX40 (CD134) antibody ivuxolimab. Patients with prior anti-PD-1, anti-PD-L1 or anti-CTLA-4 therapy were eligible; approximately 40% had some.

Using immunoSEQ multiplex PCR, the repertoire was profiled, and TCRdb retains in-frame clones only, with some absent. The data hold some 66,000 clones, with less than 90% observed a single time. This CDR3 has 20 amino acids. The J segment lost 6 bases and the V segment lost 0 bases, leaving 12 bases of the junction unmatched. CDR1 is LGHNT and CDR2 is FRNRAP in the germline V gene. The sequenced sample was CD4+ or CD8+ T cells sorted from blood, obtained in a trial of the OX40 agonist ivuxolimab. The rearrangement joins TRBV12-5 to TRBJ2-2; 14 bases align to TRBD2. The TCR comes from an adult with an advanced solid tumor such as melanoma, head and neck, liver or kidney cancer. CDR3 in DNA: TGTGCTAGTGGTTTGGTACTTGTCCCGGGACTAGCGGGAGACCCCGGGGAGCTGTTTTTT. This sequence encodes CASGLVLVPGLAGDPGELFF.